This paragraph covers one T cell receptor (beta chain) sequence. What it binds is unknown. V was trimmed by 3 bases and J by 5 bases, leaving 15 bases between them. The CDR3 has 15 residues. The germline gives CDR1 SGDLS, CDR2 YYNGEE. The data were obtained in a study of human T cells and chemical hapten exposure. Whole-study findings and limits: TCRs at high frequency, those above 1 in 1000, did not change with DPC sensitization. Expanded TCR sets contained significantly more large CDR3 similarity clusters than controls.

The time point is: pre-sensitization, week 0. The treatment is: therapeutic diphenylcyclopropenone sensitization with weekly scalp DPC. Individual cDNA molecules in this library carried unique molecular identifiers. TCRdb re-derived calls from the RACE reads in MiXCR, one entry per CDR3 protein. Among a few hundred thousand distinct CDR3 sequences, 7.7% were seen once, and the ten largest hold more than 0.95%. J is TRBJ2-1 and V is TRBV9; D is unclear. Sequenced here: whole blood, sampled in connection with sensitization to the hapten diphenylcyclopropenone (DPC). The TCR was taken from a man aged 18 to 29 with alopecia areata. Some clones in this sample may be carry-over from other donors' samples. The CDR3 sequence is CASSALLDSNNEQFF. The CDR3 nucleotides are TGTGCCAGCAGCGCCCTCCTAGACTCTAACAATGAGCAGTTCTTC.